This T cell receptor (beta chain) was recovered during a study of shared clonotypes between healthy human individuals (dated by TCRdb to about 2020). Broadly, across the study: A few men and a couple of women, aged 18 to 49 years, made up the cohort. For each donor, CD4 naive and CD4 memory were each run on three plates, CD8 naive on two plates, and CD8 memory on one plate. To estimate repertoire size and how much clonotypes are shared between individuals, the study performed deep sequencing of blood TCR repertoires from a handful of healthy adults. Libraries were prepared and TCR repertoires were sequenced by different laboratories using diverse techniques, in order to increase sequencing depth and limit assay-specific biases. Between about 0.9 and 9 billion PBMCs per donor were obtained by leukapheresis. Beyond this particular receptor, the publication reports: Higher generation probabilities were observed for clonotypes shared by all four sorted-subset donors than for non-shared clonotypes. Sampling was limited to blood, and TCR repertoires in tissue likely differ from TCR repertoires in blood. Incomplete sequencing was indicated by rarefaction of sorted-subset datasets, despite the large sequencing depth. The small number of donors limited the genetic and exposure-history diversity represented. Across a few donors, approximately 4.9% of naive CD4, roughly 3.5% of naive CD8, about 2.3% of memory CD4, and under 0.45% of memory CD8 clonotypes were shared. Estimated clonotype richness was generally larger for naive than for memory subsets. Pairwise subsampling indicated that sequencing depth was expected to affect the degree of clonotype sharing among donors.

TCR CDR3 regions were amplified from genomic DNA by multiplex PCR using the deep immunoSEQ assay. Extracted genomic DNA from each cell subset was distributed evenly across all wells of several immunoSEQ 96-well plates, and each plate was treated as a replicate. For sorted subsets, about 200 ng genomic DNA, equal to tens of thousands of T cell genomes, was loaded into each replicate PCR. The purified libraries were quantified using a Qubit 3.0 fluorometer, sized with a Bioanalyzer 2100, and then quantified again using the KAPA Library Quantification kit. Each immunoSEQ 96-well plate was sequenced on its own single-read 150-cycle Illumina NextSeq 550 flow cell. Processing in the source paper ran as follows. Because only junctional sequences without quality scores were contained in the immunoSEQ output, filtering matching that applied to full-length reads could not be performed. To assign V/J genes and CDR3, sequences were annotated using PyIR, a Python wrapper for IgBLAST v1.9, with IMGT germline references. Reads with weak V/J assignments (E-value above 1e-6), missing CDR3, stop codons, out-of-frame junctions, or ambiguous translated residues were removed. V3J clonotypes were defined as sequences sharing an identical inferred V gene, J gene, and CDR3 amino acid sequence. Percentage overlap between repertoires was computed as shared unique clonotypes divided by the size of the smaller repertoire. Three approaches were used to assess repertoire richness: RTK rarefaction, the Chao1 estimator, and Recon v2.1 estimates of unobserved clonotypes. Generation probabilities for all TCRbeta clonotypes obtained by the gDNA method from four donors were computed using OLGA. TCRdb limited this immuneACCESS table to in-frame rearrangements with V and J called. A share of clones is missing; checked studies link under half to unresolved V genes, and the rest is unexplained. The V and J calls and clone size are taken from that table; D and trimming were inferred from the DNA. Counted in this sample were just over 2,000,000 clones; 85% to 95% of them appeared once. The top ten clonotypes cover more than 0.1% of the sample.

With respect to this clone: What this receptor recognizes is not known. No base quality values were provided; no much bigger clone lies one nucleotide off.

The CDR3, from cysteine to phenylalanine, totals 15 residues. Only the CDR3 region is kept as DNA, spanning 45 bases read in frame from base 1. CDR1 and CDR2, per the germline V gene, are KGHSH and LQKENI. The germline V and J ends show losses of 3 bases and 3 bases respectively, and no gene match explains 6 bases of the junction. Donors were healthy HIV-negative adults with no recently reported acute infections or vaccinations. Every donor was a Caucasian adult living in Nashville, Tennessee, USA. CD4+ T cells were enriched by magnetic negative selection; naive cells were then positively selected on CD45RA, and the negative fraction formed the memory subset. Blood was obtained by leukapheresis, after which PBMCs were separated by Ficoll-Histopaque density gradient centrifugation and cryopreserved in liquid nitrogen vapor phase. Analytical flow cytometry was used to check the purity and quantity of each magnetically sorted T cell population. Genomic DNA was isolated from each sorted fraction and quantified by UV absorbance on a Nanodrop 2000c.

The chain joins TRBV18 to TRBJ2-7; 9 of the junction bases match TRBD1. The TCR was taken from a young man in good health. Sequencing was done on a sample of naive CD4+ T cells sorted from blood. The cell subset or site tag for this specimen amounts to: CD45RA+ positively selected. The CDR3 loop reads CASSPGTGTIYEQYF. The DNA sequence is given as TGTGCCAGCTCACCGGGGACAGGGACCATCTACGAGCAGTACTTC.